This is a list of T cell receptor beta chains from one sample in a study of identical twins. TCRdb analysed the 5' RACE reads with MiXCR anew, one entry per CDR3 protein. The sample lists 400,000 to 500,000 distinct CDR3 sequences; roughly an eighth were seen once. These same data were also listed under a study on yellow fever vaccine responses in identical twins.

Source material: CD4+ T cells sorted from blood. The receptors come from a woman aged 18-35 years in good health. Both conserved end residues are part of each CDR3.

j_call cdr3_length v_call cdr3_aa
TRBJ2-7 13 TRBV6-5 CASSLQFLQGQYF
TRBJ2-1 15 TRBV6-5 CASSYVPGKYNEQFF
TRBJ2-1 17 TRBV19 CASSIEGLAGAYNEQFF
TRBJ2-7 17 TRBV3-1 CASSLRGPAGGTYEQYF
TRBJ2-3 12 TRBV6-2/TRBV6-3 CACRDSTDTQYF
TRBJ1-6 15 TRBV5-1 CASSPDSGGGSPLHF
TRBJ2-1 14 TRBV12-3/TRBV12-4 CASSLFEGGHEQFF
TRBJ1-1 14 TRBV20-1 CSARDVHGNTEAFF
TRBJ2-2 17 TRBV6-5 CASSYQGGGGNTGELFF
TRBJ2-2 14 TRBV12-3/TRBV12-4 CASSLHLHTGELFF
TRBJ2-7 13 TRBV6-2/TRBV6-3 CASRLPKLYEQYF
TRBJ2-1 17 TRBV4-2 CASSQDGSLSSCNEQFF
TRBJ2-1 11 TRBV28 CASRALAEQFF
TRBJ1-2 13 TRBV20-1 CSAARDRGLGYTF
TRBJ2-7 15 TRBV6-1 CASSRGTSGAREQYF
TRBJ2-5 16 TRBV7-6 CASSNRKDRTQETQYF
TRBJ2-2 17 TRBV24-1 CATSEPGRGGDTGELFF
TRBJ2-7 13 TRBV29-1 CSVELAVEYEQYF
TRBJ2-2 18 TRBV6-2/TRBV6-3 CASSYSRTGGRGTGELFF
TRBJ2-5 12 TRBV29-1 CSVERVPRTQYF
TRBJ1-6 15 TRBV15 CATSRVSSYNSPLHF
TRBJ2-1 14 TRBV7-2 CASSLASINNEQFF
TRBJ1-1 12 TRBV30 CAWRTTGSLAFF
TRBJ2-5 12 TRBV29-1 CSVHRGGETQYF
TRBJ2-7 14 TRBV20-1 CSAIPSGSSYEQYF
TRBJ1-5 14 TRBV18 CASSPASSGQPQHF
TRBJ2-5 18 TRBV12-3/TRBV12-4 CACCLADQGAPSMETQYF
TRBJ1-1 14 TRBV5-1 CASSPQSANTEAFF
TRBJ2-7 18 TRBV5-1 CASSLVLAGGYYSYEQYF
TRBJ2-1 15 TRBV5-1 CASIYLAGPSNEQFF
TRBJ2-2 12 TRBV25-1 CASSDRRGELFF
TRBJ2-2 13 TRBV2 CASSETGYRELFF
TRBJ1-6 15 TRBV5-4 CASSLQGAENSPLHF
TRBJ1-2 16 TRBV7-9 CASSSHAGDGSSGYTF
TRBJ2-3 16 TRBV6-5 CASSSTGSMETDTQYF
TRBJ2-7 15 TRBV5-6 CASTYIDRGGDEQYF
TRBJ1-2 12 TRBV20-1 CSAKIGGEGYTF
TRBJ2-1 16 TRBV5-1 CASSPGLAGGPGEQFF
TRBJ1-5 13 TRBV20-1 CSARGASNQPQHF
TRBJ2-7 14 TRBV7-9 CASSLAAGSGEQYF
TRBJ1-1 12 TRBV28 CASSSGGREAFF
TRBJ2-1 16 TRBV18 CASSPPGGPAGGEQFF
TRBJ1-6 18 TRBV6-1 CASSVQVPGGSYNSPLHF
TRBJ2-1 15 TRBV7-2 CASSSGGSPYNEQFF
TRBJ2-2 18 TRBV12-3/TRBV12-4 CAICLRPLVASNTGELFF
TRBJ2-5 13 TRBV7-2 CASSVRGWETQYF